The 23 T cell receptor beta chains presented below share a single source sample, sequenced in a study of blood T cells in healthy people across ages. PCR was performed a second time for about 7 to 12 cycles using a sample-barcoded 5' primer and a J-beta primer mix. Each CDR3 protein is one row after TCRdb ran MiXCR on the 5' RACE reads. The profile shows fewer than 950,000 distinct CDR3 sequences, 35% to 40% of them singletons. The sample taken for sequencing was blood. Receptors originate from a young man in good health.

As regards this clonotype: This clone may be a read error of a much larger clone one base away. The chain is built from TRBV2 and TRBJ2-5, with 7 bases identical to TRBD1. Per the germline V gene, CDR1 is SNHLY and CDR2 is FYNNEI. The trim removed 4 bases at V and 3 bases at J, leaving 8 bases unmatched. The CDR3 runs 15 residues. CDR3 in DNA: TGTGCCAGCAGTGCAGACAGGGTGATCGAAGAGACCCAGTACTTC. Amino acids: CASSADRVIEETQYF.

This clonotype occurred a few times. This sequence joins TRBV6-2 or TRBV6-3 and TRBJ1-1; TRBD1 matches 8 bases. Germline V gene data show CDR1 as MNHEY and CDR2 as SVGEGT. Unmatched junction bases numbered 6, after V lost 0 bases and J lost 3 bases. This CDR3 is 16 amino acids long. The CDR3 DNA reads TGTGCCAGCAGTTACTCCCCTAAGACAGGGGACACTGAAGCTTTCTTT. This codes for CASSYSPKTGDTEAFF.

As for this clonotype: Relative to the germline gene, one junction end is altered; a read error may explain this. The chain links TRBV15 to TRBJ2-5; possibly TRBD2 for D (6 bases). TRBJ2-7 explains the end of the DNA better; the J call may be wrong. CDR3 length: 17 amino acids. Per the germline V gene, CDR1 is LNHNV and CDR2 is YYDKDF (reference sequence). CDR3 loop: CAPSRDIGGAVSYEQYF. The CDR3 DNA follows: TGTGCCCCCAGCAGAGATATAGGAGGGGCTGTATCCTACGAGCAGTACTTC.

The chain recombines TRBV2 with TRBJ2-1; D uncertain. Germline V gene sequence: CDR1 SNHLY, CDR2 FYNNEI. The CDR3 spans 15 residues. V lost 1 base to trimming and J lost 10 bases, with 17 bases between them. The CDR3 region has the DNA TGTGCCAGCAGTGAAGGTTTGGGGTCAGGCTACGAGCAGTTCTTC. Its translation is CASSEGLGSGYEQFF.

This clonotype was picked up a small number of times. This rearrangement joins TRBV30 to TRBJ2-7, with TRBD2 as a possible D gene (6 bases). This CDR3 comprises 12 residues. Germline V gene lookup returns CDR1 GTSNPN and CDR2 SVGIG (reference sequence). V dropped 3 bases and J dropped 2 bases, with 8 bases sitting between them. This CDR3 is CAWRGGPYEQYF. As DNA, the CDR3 is TGTGCCTGGAGGGGAGGACCCTACGAGCAGTACTTC. The whole variable domain, remainder taken from reference TRBV30 and TRBJ2-7, is SQTIHQWPATLVQPVGSPLSLECTVEGTSNPNLYWYRQAAGRGLQLLFYSVGIGQISSEVPQNLSASRPQDRQFILSSKKLLLSDSGFYLCAWRGGPYEQYFGPGTRLTVT.

The CDR3 reads CSATDRREAFF. The CDR3 bases are TGCAGTGCTACTGACCGTCGGGAGGCTTTCTTT. The chain carries TRBV20-1 and TRBJ1-1, with D unclear. This CDR3 is built from 11 residues. Germline V gives CDR1 DFQATT, CDR2 SNEGSKA (reference sequence). V was shortened by 4 bases and J by 11 bases, with 14 bases between the two germline ends.

V and J are TRBV4-3 and TRBJ2-3; D may be TRBD2 (5 bases). The germline V gene encodes CDR1 LGHNA and CDR2 YSLEER. The V and J ends lost 1 base and 6 bases respectively, with 11 bases between them. The CDR3 is 14 residues long. As DNA, the CDR3 is TGCGCCAGCAGCCAAGGGGTAAGGAGGGATACGCAGTATTTT. Protein sequence: CASSQGVRRDTQYF.

The rearrangement links TRBV10-2 to TRBJ1-5, with a weak D call TRBD1 (5 bases). The CDR3 length is 15 residues. Germline CDR1 reads WSHSY; CDR2 reads SAAADI. Trimming left V 0 bases short and J 4 bases short, with 10 bases between. CDR3 nucleotide sequence: TGCGCCAGCAGTGAGTCGGGGCACCGGAATCAGCCCCAGCATTTT. Protein product: CASSESGHRNQPQHF.

This clonotype is a singleton in its sample. The junction departs from germline at one end; a sequencing error may be responsible. The chain couples TRBV3-1 to TRBJ1-2; tentative D call: TRBD1 (5 bases). CDR1 and CDR2 (germline): LGHDT, YNNKEL (reference sequence). CDR3 size: 17 residues. CDR3 sequence reads: CASSQAGDPGILYGCTF. CDR3 DNA sequence: TGTGCCAGCAGCCAAGCGGGGGATCCGGGAATCCTCTATGGCTGCACCTTC.

The gene calls are TRBV29-1 and TRBJ1-1; a possible D gene is TRBD1 (5 bases). The CDR3 has 13 amino acids. The germline V gene has CDR1 SQVTM and CDR2 ANQGSEA. Trimming removed 3 bases from V and 0 bases from J, with 8 bases in between. CDR3 nucleotides: TGCAGCGTTGAGAAGGGGATGAACACTGAAGCTTTCTTT. Protein sequence: CSVEKGMNTEAFF.

The genes are TRBV4-3 and TRBJ1-4, with D unclear. Germline V gene lookup returns CDR1 LGHNA and CDR2 YSLEER. The CDR3 totals 15 residues. The germline V and J ends were trimmed by 4 bases and 3 bases, with 12 bases remaining between them. The CDR3 reads CASSPRGGPNEKLFF. CDR3 nucleotide sequence: TGCGCCAGCAGCCCACGGGGTGGGCCTAATGAAAAACTGTTTTTT.

The chain's CDR3 is CATSPRSGGELFF. CDR3 DNA sequence: TGTGCCACCAGCCCAAGGTCAGGCGGGGAGCTGTTTTTT. The chain links TRBV24-1 to TRBJ2-2; D gene unclear. Trimming stripped 7 bases from V and 7 bases from J, with 12 bases between. CDR3 length: 13 residues. Germline CDR1 KGHDR, CDR2 SFDVKD.

The chain couples TRBV2 to TRBJ1-2, with a possible D match to TRBD1 (5 bases). This CDR3 comprises 13 residues. V lost 8 bases, J lost 6 bases, and 16 bases lay in between. Germline assignment: CDR1 SNHLY and CDR2 FYNNEI. CDR3: CASSPSGVNGYTF. The CDR3, as DNA: TGTGCCAGCTCCCCGTCGGGGGTGAATGGCTACACCTTC.

The chain uses TRBV6-6 and TRBJ1-1; 9 bases fit TRBD1. J lost 0 bases, V lost 7 bases, and 12 bases had no gene match. Germline-derived CDR1 and CDR2 are MNHNY and SVGAGI (reference sequence). The CDR3 runs 17 residues. CDR3 loop: CASKPTTGGSLNTEAFF. The DNA for the CDR3 is TGTGCCAGCAAACCAACGACAGGGGGGAGCTTGAACACTGAAGCTTTCTTT.

The V call is TRBV6-6, the J call TRBJ1-3; D is perhaps TRBD1 (5 bases). Per the germline V gene, CDR1 is MNHNY and CDR2 is SVGAGI (reference sequence). V dropped 0 bases and J dropped 7 bases, with 7 bases sitting between them. This CDR3 is built from 13 residues. The CDR3 DNA follows: TGTGCCAGCAGTTACTCTCAGGGTAACACCATATATTTT. Residues: CASSYSQGNTIYF.

Notes on this clonotype: This clone may be a read error of a much larger clone one base away. The chain couples TRBV7-7 to TRBJ2-5, with TRBD1 matching 10 bases. The CDR3 covers 15 residues. Germline V gene lookup returns CDR1 SSHAT and CDR2 FNYEAQ (reference sequence). Written as DNA, the CDR3 is TGTGCTAGCAGCTCGGGACAGGGGCTTTACAATGAGCAGTACTTC. Translation gives CASSSGQGLYNEQYF.

The rearrangement joins TRBV9 to TRBJ1-2; TRBD1 might be the D (5 bases). Trimming pared 2 bases from V and 6 bases from J, leaving 14 bases between. The germline V gene has CDR1 SGDLS and CDR2 YYNGEE. This CDR3 contains 14 residues. CDR3 region: CASSVTGTSDGYTF. The CDR3 nucleotides read TGTGCCAGCAGCGTCACGGGGACCTCGGATGGCTACACCTTC.

The chain is built from TRBV9 and TRBJ2-1; maybe TRBD2 (5 bases). Germline assignment: CDR1 SGDLS and CDR2 YYNGEE. The CDR3 covers 14 residues. The germline V and J ends were trimmed by 0 bases and 5 bases, with 9 bases remaining between them. CDR3 sequence reads: CASSVDSGNNEQFF. For the CDR3, the DNA is TGTGCCAGCAGCGTAGATTCGGGGAACAATGAGCAGTTCTTC.

The V and J genes are TRBV5-1 and TRBJ1-5; possibly TRBD1 for D (5 bases). Germline-derived CDR1 and CDR2 are SGHRS and YFSETQ. CDR3 size: 14 residues. Trimming left V 4 bases short and J 6 bases short, with 14 bases between. The CDR3 loop is CASSPLGDGQPQHF. CDR3 sequence (DNA): TGCGCCAGCAGCCCACTGGGGGATGGTCAGCCCCAGCATTTT.

This clonotype was seen at least ten times. The chain recombines TRBV20-1 with TRBJ2-1; D gene unclear. This CDR3 has 12 residues. CDR1 and CDR2 from the germline V gene are DFQATT and SNEGSKA (reference sequence). The V end lost 6 bases, the J end lost 8 bases, and 14 bases lay between the germline ends. Here the CDR3 reads CSATVGPDEQFF. The CDR3 nucleotides are TGCAGTGCCACCGTAGGTCCCGATGAGCAGTTCTTC.

There are a few counts of this clonotype. The chain recombines TRBV10-3 with TRBJ1-5; weak D call: TRBD1 (6 bases). Per germline, CDR1 ENHRY and CDR2 SYGVKD. The V end lost 8 bases, the J end lost 0 bases, and 11 bases lay between the germline ends. The CDR3 contains 14 residues. CDR3 sequence reads: CAIAGGGSNQPQHF. As DNA, the CDR3 is TGTGCCATCGCCGGAGGGGGTAGCAATCAGCCCCAGCATTTT.

This clonotype turned up a few times. V and J are TRBV9 and TRBJ2-5, with D uncertain. The CDR3 consists of 13 residues. CDR1 SGDLS and CDR2 YYNGEE come from the germline V gene. Trimming pared 0 bases from V and 3 bases from J, leaving 6 bases between. The CDR3 here is CASSVGLEETQYF. CDR3 DNA sequence: TGTGCCAGCAGCGTAGGGTTAGAAGAGACCCAGTACTTC.

There are many counts of this clonotype. The V call is TRBV20-1, the J call TRBJ2-5; 9 bases map to TRBD1. The CDR3 has 15 residues. Losses at the gene ends were 4 bases for V and 2 bases for J; bases not matched to a gene: 8. Germline V CDR1 and CDR2: DFQATT, SNEGSKA (reference sequence). CDR3: CSANGVGTGQETQYF. DNA of the CDR3: TGCAGTGCTAATGGGGTTGGGACAGGGCAAGAGACCCAGTACTTC.